The present T cell receptor beta chain was sequenced within a study of blood T cell repertoires in COVID-19. Study as a whole: Spain, Italy and the United States supplied samples that represented acute and convalescent COVID-19. In each case, the material was cDNA or gDNA derived from T cells, B-cell-depleted T cells, or PBMCs.

The cohort comprised adults aged roughly 18 to 95 years residing in 20 to 30 US areas. Before being deemed recovered, Cohort 3 donors had two negative PCRs, clearance, or symptom resolution. Germline CDR1 LGHDT, CDR2 YNNKEL (reference sequence). Trimming removed 1 base from V and 1 base from J, with 11 bases in between. There are 15 residues in the CDR3. Using immunoSEQ multiplex PCR, the repertoire was profiled, and TCRdb retains in-frame clones only, with some absent. The table includes 200,000 or so clones, around nine tenths detected once. The clonotype originates from a man aged 25-45 years who had recovered from COVID-19. The chain recombines TRBV3-1 (or the pseudogene TRBV3-2) with TRBJ2-7; a weak D match, TRBD1 (6 bases). The specimen sequenced was PBMCs or T cells enriched from blood (not recorded which). The CDR3 DNA sequence: TGTGCCAGCAGCCAAGTGTGGGACACTTCCTACGAGCAGTACTTC. As protein: CASSQVWDTSYEQYF.